This entry describes one T cell receptor beta chain. J gave up 5 bases and V 6 bases, and 8 bases lay outside the gene matches. Germline V gene lookup returns CDR1 SQVTM and CDR2 ANQGSEA. The CDR3 is 13 residues long. The data are from a study of blood T cell repertoires in COVID-19. Data came from immunoSEQ multiplex PCR; TCRdb stores just in-frame clones and leaves some out. The sample lists some 260,000 clones; roughly 90% were seen once. Sequenced material: PBMCs or T cells enriched from blood (not recorded which). The clonotype comes from a man aged 35 to 55 who had recovered from COVID-19. This chain connects TRBV29-1 to TRBJ2-3, with 7 bases lining up with TRBD2. The DNA of the CDR3 is TGCAGCGTAGGGACCACGGGGGGAGATACGCAGTATTTT. Encoded protein: CSVGTTGGDTQYF.